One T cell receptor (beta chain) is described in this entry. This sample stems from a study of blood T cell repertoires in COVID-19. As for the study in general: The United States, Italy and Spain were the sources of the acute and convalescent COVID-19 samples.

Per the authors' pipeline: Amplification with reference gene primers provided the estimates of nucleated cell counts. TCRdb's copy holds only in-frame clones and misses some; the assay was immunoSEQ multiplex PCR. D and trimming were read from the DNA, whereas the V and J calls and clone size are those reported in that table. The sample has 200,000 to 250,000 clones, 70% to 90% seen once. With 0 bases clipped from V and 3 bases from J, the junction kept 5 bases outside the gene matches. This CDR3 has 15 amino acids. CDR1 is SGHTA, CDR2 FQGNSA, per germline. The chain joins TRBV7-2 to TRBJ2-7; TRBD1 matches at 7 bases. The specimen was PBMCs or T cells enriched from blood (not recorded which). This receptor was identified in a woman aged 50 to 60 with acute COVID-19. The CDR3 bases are TGTGCCAGCAGCTTAGCGACAGGGCGAGGCTACGAGCAGTACTTC. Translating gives CASSLATGRGYEQYF.